The entry below gives a single T cell receptor beta chain sequence along with its context. Its antigen is unknown. This CDR3 has 13 residues. The V segment lost 5 bases and the J segment 6 bases; nucleotides outside the gene matches: 5. Germline V lookup: CDR1 LNHDA, CDR2 SQIVND (reference sequence). The data are from a study of cytotoxic CD8 clonotypes in ibrutinib-treated CLL. Turning to the study itself: Sequencing produced an average of about 250,000 productive templates and 85,000 to 95,000 productive rearrangements per sample.

Here immunoSEQ multiplex PCR was the method, and the copy in TCRdb shows in-frame clones only, minus some. The sample consists of tens of thousands of clones, around four fifths of them appearing once. Points from the study as a whole: Researchers report that baseline clonality outpaced age-matched healthy donors and tracked circulating CD8+ T-cell counts.

This sequence joins TRBV19 and TRBJ2-3; 7 bases match TRBD2. The TCR was taken from a human donor with chronic lymphocytic leukemia. The sequencing here drew on PBMCs, taken after 24 months of ibrutinib treatment. CDR3 amino acids: CASSRGGPDTQYF. CDR3 bases: TGTGCCAGTAGTCGGGGAGGGCCGGATACGCAGTATTTT.